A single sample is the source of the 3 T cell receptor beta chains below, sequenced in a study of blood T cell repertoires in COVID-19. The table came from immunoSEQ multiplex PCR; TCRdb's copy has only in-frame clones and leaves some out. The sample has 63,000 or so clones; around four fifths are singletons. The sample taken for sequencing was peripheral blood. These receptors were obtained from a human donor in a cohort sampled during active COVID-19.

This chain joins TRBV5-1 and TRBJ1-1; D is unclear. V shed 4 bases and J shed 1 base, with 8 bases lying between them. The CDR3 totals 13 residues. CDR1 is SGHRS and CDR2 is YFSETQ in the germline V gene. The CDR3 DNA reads TGCGCCAGCAGCCAGGATTCGAACACTGAAGCTTTCTTT. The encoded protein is CASSQDSNTEAFF.

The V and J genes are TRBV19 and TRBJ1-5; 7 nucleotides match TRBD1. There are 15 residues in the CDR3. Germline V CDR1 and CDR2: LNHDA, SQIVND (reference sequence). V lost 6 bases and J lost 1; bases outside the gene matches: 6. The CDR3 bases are TGTGCCAGTAGAGGACTACAGGGGAGCAATCAGCCCCAGCATTTT. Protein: CASRGLQGSNQPQHF. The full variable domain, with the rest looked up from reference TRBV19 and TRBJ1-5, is DGGITQSPKYLFRKEGQNVTLSCEQNLNHDAMYWYRQDPGQGLRLIYYSQIVNDFQKGDIAEGYSVSREKKESFPLTVTSAQKNPTAFYLCASRGLQGSNQPQHFGDGTRLSIL.

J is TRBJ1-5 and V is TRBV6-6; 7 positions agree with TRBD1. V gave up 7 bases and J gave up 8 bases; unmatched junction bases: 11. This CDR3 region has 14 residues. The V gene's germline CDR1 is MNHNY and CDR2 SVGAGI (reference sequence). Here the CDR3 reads CASNPRGMLKPQHF. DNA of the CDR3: TGTGCCAGCAACCCCAGGGGGATGTTGAAGCCCCAGCATTTT.